This section outlines one T cell receptor beta chain sequence together with its context. Clones were sequenced by immunoSEQ multiplex PCR, and TCRdb holds only the in-frame ones, with some missing. Here the sample spans around 350,000 clones, 80% to 90% being singletons. The source of the sample is a study of Ad26.COV2.S vaccination and SARS-CoV-2 variants. Treatment specified: roughly 19 received Ad26.COV2.S at low or high dose, single or two shots; roughly 5 received placebo; per-sample allocation not given. Each sample was drawn 63 days after the first injection (of vaccine or placebo). J gave up 7 bases and V 6 bases, and 11 bases lay outside the gene matches. The CDR3 totals 14 residues. Germline assignment: CDR1 MNHEY and CDR2 SMNVEV (reference sequence).

The origin of this receptor is a person aged 18 to 59 who received the Ad26.COV2.S COVID-19 vaccine or a placebo. The sequenced sample was peripheral blood, obtained in a trial of Ad26.COV2.S vaccine versus placebo. This chain links TRBV27 with TRBJ1-2; 7 bases are a match to TRBD1. In nucleotides, the CDR3 is TGTGCCAGCAGGCCTACAGGGGCCTCGGGTGGCTACACCTTC. Protein sequence: CASRPTGASGGYTF.